This T cell receptor (beta chain) was identified during a study of cytomegalovirus exposure and HLA in healthy donors. The PCR used 60 Vbeta and 13 Jbeta primers. Produced via immunoSEQ multiplex PCR; TCRdb's table is partial and in-frame only. The sample has approximately 88,000 clones; 80% are singletons. This clone occurred a few times. Its cognate antigen is unknown. Study-level findings and limits: Later examination showed HLA-associated TCR beta chains had greater clonal expansion than equally common others. Donors were assumed by presence/absence analyses to have roughly uniform sequencing depth. According to the study, 150 to 200 TCR beta chains were cytomegalovirus-associated. CMV serostatus was the sole immune exposure information available.

This CDR3 is built from 16 residues. Germline V gene data show CDR1 as LGHNA and CDR2 as YSLEER. The V and J ends lost 0 bases and 1 base, in that order; junction bases with no gene match: 5. This rearrangement joins TRBV4-3 to TRBJ1-1, with 7 bases fitting TRBD1. This sequence originates from a man aged 18 to 35 in good health and CMV-seronegative. The sample taken for sequencing was PBMCs. CDR3 residues: CASSQDKGAWNTEAFF. The CDR3 coding sequence is TGCGCCAGCAGCCAAGACAAGGGGGCATGGAACACTGAAGCTTTCTTT.